This entry lists 24 T cell receptor beta chains sequenced from one sample in a study of blood T cell repertoires in COVID-19. TCRdb keeps only in-frame clones here, not all; method: immunoSEQ multiplex PCR. The top ten clones hold roughly 15% of a sample with just over 90,000 clones, roughly 80% of them seen once. The sequencing sample was made of peripheral blood. The receptors here all came from a human donor in a cohort sampled during active COVID-19.

The V gene is TRBV11-2, the J gene TRBJ2-5; 9 bases line up with TRBD2. The V and J ends lost 1 base and 2 bases, in that order; junction bases with no gene match: 5. The CDR3 loop spans 16 amino acids. Germline lookup yields CDR1 SGHAT and CDR2 FQNNGV. The DNA for the CDR3 is TGTGCCAGCAGCTTAGCAAGCGGGGGGTCACAAGAGACCCAGTACTTC. Translating it yields CASSLASGGSQETQYF. The whole variable domain, remainder taken from reference TRBV11-2 and TRBJ2-5, is EAGVAQSPRYKIIEKRQSVAFWCNPISGHATLYWYQQILGQGPKLLIQFQNNGVVDDSQLPKDRFSAERLKGVDSTLKIQPAKLEDSAVYLCASSLASGGSQETQYFGPGTRLLVL.

The chain combines TRBV30 with TRBJ1-2; a possible D gene is TRBD1 (5 bases). V lost 5 bases, J lost 1 base, and 14 bases lay in between. The CDR3 loop spans 14 amino acids. Germline-derived CDR1 and CDR2 are GTSNPN and SVGIG (reference sequence). The chain's CDR3 is CAWASGLVNYGYTF. CDR3 sequence (DNA): TGTGCCTGGGCCTCGGGACTGGTTAACTATGGCTACACCTTC.

The chain has TRBV6-5 and TRBJ2-3; D unclear. Trimming shortened V by 5 bases and J by 0 bases, and 12 bases separated the two germline ends. The CDR3 consists of 15 residues. Germline CDR1 reads MNHEY; CDR2 reads SVGAGI. The CDR3 sequence: CASSPRVSSTDTQYF. CDR3 in DNA: TGTGCCAGCAGTCCTCGAGTTTCTAGCACAGATACGCAGTATTTT.

The count of this clone is one. Here the CDR3 DNA reads TGTGCCAGCTCGTTTACAGGCACCGGGGCCAACGTCCTGACTTTC. It specifies CASSFTGTGANVLTF. V is TRBV18 and J is TRBJ2-6, with D possibly being TRBD1 (5 bases). The CDR3 totals 15 residues. Germline V lookup: CDR1 KGHSH, CDR2 LQKENI. Trimming took off 6 bases at V and 4 bases at J, with 13 bases between the two ends.

The chain is built from TRBV19 and TRBJ1-1, with D tentatively TRBD1 (5 bases). Trimming took off 7 bases at V and 8 bases at J, with 23 bases between the two ends. The CDR3 runs 15 residues. Germline V gene data show CDR1 as LNHDA and CDR2 as SQIVND (reference sequence). The CDR3 is CASKVGQGRSIEAFF. CDR3 DNA: TGTGCCAGTAAAGTAGGTCAGGGTCGCTCGATAGAAGCTTTCTTT.

The chain combines TRBV6-5 with TRBJ1-5, with D possibly being TRBD1 (6 bases). V lost 5 bases and J 5 bases, leaving 16 bases between the germline ends. In germline, CDR1 is MNHEY, CDR2 SVGAGI. The CDR3 loop spans 15 amino acids. CDR3 loop: CASSTRDTLYQPQHF. CDR3 nucleotide sequence: TGTGCCAGCAGTACCCGGGACACCCTTTATCAGCCCCAGCATTTT.

The chain has TRBV2 and TRBJ1-3; TRBD1 agrees at 7 bases. The V segment lost 4 bases and the J segment 4 bases; nucleotides outside the gene matches: 4. CDR3 size: 14 residues. Germline V CDR1 and CDR2: SNHLY, FYNNEI. The CDR3 region has the DNA TGTGCCAGCAGTGCTGGGACAGTCGGAAACACCATATATTTT. Translation: CASSAGTVGNTIYF.

This clone came up once. This rearrangement joins TRBV6-5 to TRBJ2-5, with a weak D call TRBD2 (6 bases). Trimming shortened V by 6 bases and J by 5 bases, and 10 bases separated the two germline ends. CDR1 MNHEY and CDR2 SVGAGI come from the germline V gene. The CDR3 totals 12 residues. CDR3 DNA sequence: TGTGCCAGCAGAGCTAGCGTGGAGACCCAGTACTTC. It codes for CASRASVETQYF.

The genes are TRBV28 and TRBJ2-7; no firm D call. Germline-derived CDR1 and CDR2 are MDHEN and SYDVKM. The CDR3 spans 12 residues. Trimming stripped 4 bases from V and 2 bases from J, with 6 bases between. In nucleotides, the CDR3 is TGTGCCAGCAGTTCCTCAGCCTACGAGCAGTACTTC. It specifies CASSSSAYEQYF.

V and J are TRBV11-2 and TRBJ1-3; D is ambiguous. Trimming stripped 5 bases from V and 4 bases from J, with 15 bases between. The CDR3 covers 15 residues. Germline-derived CDR1 and CDR2 are SGHAT and FQNNGV. The chain's CDR3 is CASSPYRPKGNTIYF. The CDR3 nucleotides read TGTGCCAGCAGCCCCTATCGTCCCAAAGGAAACACCATATATTTT.

This chain connects TRBV2 to TRBJ1-5; 7 positions agree with TRBD1. Trimming at V came to 5 bases and at J to 10 bases, leaving 11 bases not matched to a gene. Germline lookup yields CDR1 SNHLY and CDR2 FYNNEI. The CDR3 runs to 14 residues. The CDR3 DNA sequence: TGTGCCAGCAGTAGACAGGGCGCCAGGGAACCCCAGCATTTT. It specifies CASSRQGAREPQHF.

This clone was seen more than once but under ten times. The CDR3 bases are TGTGCCAGCAGTTCAGCGGGAGATCGGGAGCAGTACTTC. Amino acids: CASSSAGDREQYF. The rearrangement links TRBV12-3 or TRBV12-4 to TRBJ2-7, with 8 bases fitting TRBD2. The trim removed 4 bases at V and 7 bases at J, leaving 6 bases unmatched. This CDR3 spans 13 amino acids.

The rearrangement uses TRBV5-1 and TRBJ2-1; 11 nucleotides line up with TRBD2. Germline-derived CDR1 and CDR2 are SGHRS and YFSETQ. J gave up 7 bases and V 0 bases, and 12 bases lay outside the gene matches. This CDR3 comprises 18 residues. DNA for the CDR3: TGCGCCAGCAGCTTGGCCGGAACTACTAGCGGGGGACTTAATGAGCAGTTCTTC. This sequence encodes CASSLAGTTSGGLNEQFF.

The chain joins TRBV6-5 to TRBJ2-7; D not resolved. Between the trimmed V and J ends, which lost 2 bases and 1 base, there was a span of 9 bases. The CDR3 sequence is 14 residues long. Germline values: CDR1 MNHEY, CDR2 SVGAGI. CDR3 sequence reads: CASSYARSSYEQYF. The DNA of the CDR3 is TGTGCCAGCAGTTACGCGAGATCGTCCTACGAGCAGTACTTC.

This chain joins TRBV2 and TRBJ1-2; 7 bases agree with TRBD1. V was pared by 7 bases and J by 5 bases, with 16 bases of the junction left unmatched. The length of the CDR3 is 16 residues. Looked up from germline, CDR1 is SNHLY and CDR2 is FYNNEI. This chain's CDR3 is CASTRGRGGEGYGYTF. The CDR3 bases are TGTGCCAGCACCCGAGGTCGAGGGGGCGAAGGGTATGGCTACACCTTC.

V and J are TRBV10-3 and TRBJ1-1; D possibly corresponds to TRBD1 (5 bases). V was pared by 0 bases and J by 4 bases, with 9 bases between. From germline, CDR1 is ENHRY and CDR2 SYGVKD. The CDR3 covers 14 residues. The CDR3 region is CAISESEQGTEAFF. The CDR3 nucleotides read TGTGCCATCAGTGAGTCTGAGCAGGGCACTGAAGCTTTCTTT.

This clone was recorded a few times. The chain has TRBV2 and TRBJ1-2; 7 nucleotides align to TRBD1. The germline gives CDR1 SNHLY, CDR2 FYNNEI. V dropped 4 bases and J dropped 2; count of bases not matched to a gene: 1. CDR3 length equals 13 residues. DNA of the CDR3: TGTGCCAGCAGTGCGGGACAGAACTATGGCTACACCTTC. It is translated as CASSAGQNYGYTF.

This clone was observed a few times. This chain links TRBV13 with TRBJ1-6; the match to TRBD1 covers 8 bases. With V trimmed by 5 bases and J by 7 bases, 7 bases remained unmatched. The CDR3 is made up of 15 amino acids. Germline V gene data show CDR1 as PRHDT and CDR2 as FYEKMQ (reference sequence). The CDR3 region has the DNA TGTGCCAGCAGCACAGGGGGAGAGGGGAATTCACCCCTCCACTTT. The encoded protein is CASSTGGEGNSPLHF.

This clone appeared once. This chain links TRBV2 with TRBJ2-2; no reliable D call. The CDR3 runs 15 residues. V lost 3 bases, J lost 4 bases, and 12 bases lay in between. CDR1 is SNHLY, CDR2 FYNNEI, per germline. The CDR3 here is CASSESERGTGELFF. The CDR3 nucleotides are TGTGCCAGCAGTGAGAGCGAACGTGGCACCGGGGAGCTGTTTTTT.

V gene TRBV5-1 combines with J gene TRBJ2-7; TRBD2 might be the D (5 bases). CDR1 SGHRS and CDR2 YFSETQ come from the germline V gene. This CDR3 is built from 15 residues. The V gene lost 4 bases and the J gene lost 5 bases, with 19 bases spanning the gap. The CDR3 loop is CASSVTGIRTDEQYF. CDR3 coding DNA: TGCGCCAGCAGCGTTACCGGGATCCGTACCGACGAGCAGTACTTC.

In its sample, this clone was seen once. DNA of the CDR3: TGTGCCAGCAGCTTAAGGGGCCTCACAGATACGCAGTATTTT. As protein: CASSLRGLTDTQYF. This rearrangement joins TRBV7-9 to TRBJ2-3; possibly TRBD1 for D (5 bases). V was cut by 2 bases and J by 2 bases, with 8 bases left in between. The CDR3 contains 14 residues. The germline V gene encodes CDR1 SEHNR and CDR2 FQNEAQ (reference sequence).

The rearrangement uses TRBV29-1 and TRBJ2-1; 9 bases fit TRBD1. Germline loops: CDR1 SQVTM, CDR2 ANQGSEA. V lost 4 bases to trimming and J lost 7 bases; unmatched junction nucleotides: 8. CDR3 size: 14 residues. The CDR3 coding sequence is TGCAGCGTTGGTGGGACAGGGAAGGGGAATGAGCAGTTCTTC. Its translation: CSVGGTGKGNEQFF.

The chain recombines TRBV11-3 with TRBJ1-2; D is unresolved. Germline V CDR1 and CDR2: SGHNT, YENEEA. Deletions cut 5 bases from V and 4 bases from J, with 11 bases between. The CDR3 is 13 residues long. The CDR3 region has the DNA TGTGCCAGCAGCCCGAGACACGTCTATGGCTACACCTTC. Its translation is CASSPRHVYGYTF. The complete variable domain, with remaining parts taken from reference TRBV11-3 and TRBJ1-2, reads EAGVVQSPRYKIIEKKQPVAFWCNPISGHNTLYWYLQNLGQGPELLIRYENEEAVDDSQLPKDRFSAERLKGVDSTLKIQPAELGDSAVYLCASSPRHVYGYTFGSGTRLTVV.

The chain has TRBV7-2 and TRBJ2-5, with a possible D match to TRBD2 (5 bases). V lost 5 bases to trimming and J lost 5 bases, with 18 bases between them. Germline V gene data show CDR1 as SGHTA and CDR2 as FQGNSA. The CDR3 totals 15 residues. The CDR3 DNA follows: TGTGCCAGCAGCGCACGCCGGGGAGTAGGGGAGACCCAGTACTTC. Translating it yields CASSARRGVGETQYF. Together with reference TRBV7-2 and TRBJ2-5, the CDR3 gives the full variable domain: GAGVSQSPSNKVTEKGKDVELRCDPISGHTALYWYRQSLGQGLEFLIYFQGNSAPDKSGLPSDRFSAERTGGSVSTLTIQRTQQEDSAVYLCASSARRGVGETQYFGPGTRLLVL.